Below, 7 T cell receptor beta chains from the same sample are listed, as sequenced in a study of regulatory T cells in long-lasting Graves disease. Time point given: persistent/refractory GD, antithyroid drugs over 5 years with positive TRAb. PBMC-extracted RNA yielded the TCR library. iRepertoire HTBI primers and Arm-PCR of CDR3 regions built TCR beta libraries. Using its own MiXCR run on the multiplex PCR reads, TCRdb lists one record per CDR3 protein. The repertoire includes about 660,000 distinct CDR3 sequences, roughly 30% of them detected once, and around 42% sits in the top ten. This specimen consisted of peripheral blood mononuclear cells (PBMCs), obtained when the disease was refractory, from a patient treated with antithyroid drugs. Every receptor here comes from a female donor with Graves disease.

The J gene is TRBJ2-5, the V gene TRBV11-2; 13 bases map to TRBD2. With 4 bases clipped from V and 4 bases from J, the junction kept 3 bases outside the gene matches. CDR1 and CDR2 from the germline V gene are SGHAT and FQNNGV. The CDR3 is 15 amino acids. The CDR3 DNA follows: TGTGCCAGCAGCTGGACTAGCGGGAGTCGAGAGACCCAGTACTTC. The encoded protein is CASSWTSGSRETQYF.

This rearrangement joins TRBV7-3 to TRBJ2-2; D is unclear. The V gene's germline CDR1 is SGHTA and CDR2 FQGTGA. The CDR3 loop spans 14 amino acids. V lost 4 bases, J lost 7 bases, and 13 bases lay in between. The CDR3 bases are TGTGCCAGCAGCTCCAACCCGGGTTTCGGGGAGCTGTTTTTT. Protein: CASSSNPGFGELFF.

The genes are TRBV12-3 or TRBV12-4 and TRBJ1-6; perhaps TRBD1 as D (5 bases). The CDR3 has 15 amino acids. Trimming stripped 6 bases from V and 9 bases from J, with 18 bases between. The CDR3 DNA is TGTGCCAGCAGCGTGGGCGGGGCTGGCAGTTCACCCCTCCACTTT. Amino acid sequence: CASSVGGAGSSPLHF.

This clonotype was seen once. The genes are TRBV7-9 and TRBJ1-1, with TRBD1 matching 9 bases. J was trimmed by 4 bases and V by 4 bases; bases with no gene match: 7. This CDR3 is built from 15 residues. Looked up from germline, CDR1 is SEHNR and CDR2 is FQNEAQ (reference sequence). CDR3 protein: CASSSNRGPRTEAFF. The CDR3 bases are TGTGCCAGCAGCTCCAACAGGGGGCCACGCACTGAAGCTTTCTTT.

The CDR3 DNA sequence: TGTGCCAGCAGCTATAGCCCGGGACAGGGAATTGCCTACGAGCAGTACTTC. Protein sequence: CASSYSPGQGIAYEQYF. The gene calls are TRBV11-1 and TRBJ2-7; the match to TRBD1 covers 9 bases. Germline V gene lookup returns CDR1 SGHAT and CDR2 FQDESV (reference sequence). The CDR3 consists of 17 residues. The V gene end was trimmed by 4 bases and the J gene end by 2 bases; junction bases not matched to a gene: 12.

This clonotype came up many times. The chain recombines TRBV11-2 with TRBJ1-6; unclear D gene. This CDR3 has 15 residues. Trimming pared 1 base from V and 4 bases from J, leaving 8 bases between. Per germline, CDR1 SGHAT and CDR2 FQNNGV. The CDR3, as DNA: TGTGCCAGCAGCTTAGTAGGCACATATAATTCACCCCTCCACTTT. This codes for CASSLVGTYNSPLHF.

Details on this clonotype: This clone may be a read error of a much larger clone one base away. The genes are TRBV28 and TRBJ1-6; possible D gene TRBD1, 6 bases. The V gene lost 8 bases and the J gene lost 6 bases, with 17 bases spanning the gap. Germline V lookup: CDR1 MDHEN, CDR2 SYDVKM. The CDR3 spans 15 residues. CDR3 residues: CASGGTGGRNSPLHF. As DNA, the CDR3 is TGTGCCAGCGGGGGGACTGGGGGGCGTAATTCACCCCTCCACTTT.